This T cell receptor (beta chain) was documented in a study of cytomegalovirus exposure and HLA in healthy donors. Study-wide results and limits: A reported reduction in N-insertions relative to the approximately 640-donor mean was seen in an Asian-associated ancestry cluster in a later analysis. The study listed 150 to 200 cytomegalovirus-associated TCR beta chains. Confirmation was obtained in vitro that a few CMV-associated chains are specific for CMV antigens.

PCR amplification relied on 60 Vbeta primers (plus 13 Jbeta primers). Assay used: immunoSEQ multiplex PCR; TCRdb lists only in-frame clones, some missing. The sample lists 80,000 to 95,000 clones, more than 75% occurring once. A word on this clone: Its antigen is not identified.

Those who donated were healthy bone marrow donors. Germline V gene data show CDR1 as MDHEN and CDR2 as SYDVKM. V dropped 7 bases and J dropped 4; count of bases not matched to a gene: 8. This CDR3 is 14 amino acids long. This clonotype was sampled from a woman between 35 and 50 years old in good health and CMV-seropositive. Sequenced: PBMCs. The chain couples TRBV28 to TRBJ2-7; 9 bases are a match to TRBD2. CDR3 nucleotide sequence: TGTGCCAGCAAGGTCGGGACTAGCAGTTACGAGCAGTACTTC. It is translated as CASKVGTSSYEQYF. Together with reference TRBV28 and TRBJ2-7, the CDR3 gives the full variable domain: DVKVTQSSRYLVKRTGEKVFLECVQDMDHENMFWYRQDPGLGLRLIYFSYDVKMKEKGDIPEGYSVSREKKERFSLILESASTNQTSMYLCASKVGTSSYEQYFGPGTRLTVT.